This T cell receptor (beta chain) was sequenced for a study of blood T cell repertoires in COVID-19. On the study more broadly: The United States, Italy and Spain supplied acute and convalescent COVID-19 samples. PBMCs, B-cell-depleted T cells, or T cells provided the cDNA or gDNA that made up the material.

As handled by the study authors: It was from reference gene primer amplification that nucleated cell counts were estimated. Assay: immunoSEQ multiplex PCR; the TCRdb copy retains only in-frame clones and omits some. V, J and clone size reflect that table, while D and trimming were determined from the DNA. The sample has about 150,000 clones; about four fifths are singletons. The CDR3 contains 17 residues. Germline V CDR1 and CDR2: GTSNPN, SVGIG (reference sequence). V gave up 4 bases and J gave up 0 bases; unmatched junction bases: 10. This TCR was sampled from a woman older than 75 with acute or convalescent COVID-19. Input material: peripheral blood. This chain uses TRBV30 with TRBJ1-3, with TRBD1 matching 9 bases. The CDR3: CAWTRTGVLHSGNTIYF. CDR3 sequence (DNA): TGTGCCTGGACGAGGACAGGGGTTCTCCACTCTGGAAACACCATATATTTT.